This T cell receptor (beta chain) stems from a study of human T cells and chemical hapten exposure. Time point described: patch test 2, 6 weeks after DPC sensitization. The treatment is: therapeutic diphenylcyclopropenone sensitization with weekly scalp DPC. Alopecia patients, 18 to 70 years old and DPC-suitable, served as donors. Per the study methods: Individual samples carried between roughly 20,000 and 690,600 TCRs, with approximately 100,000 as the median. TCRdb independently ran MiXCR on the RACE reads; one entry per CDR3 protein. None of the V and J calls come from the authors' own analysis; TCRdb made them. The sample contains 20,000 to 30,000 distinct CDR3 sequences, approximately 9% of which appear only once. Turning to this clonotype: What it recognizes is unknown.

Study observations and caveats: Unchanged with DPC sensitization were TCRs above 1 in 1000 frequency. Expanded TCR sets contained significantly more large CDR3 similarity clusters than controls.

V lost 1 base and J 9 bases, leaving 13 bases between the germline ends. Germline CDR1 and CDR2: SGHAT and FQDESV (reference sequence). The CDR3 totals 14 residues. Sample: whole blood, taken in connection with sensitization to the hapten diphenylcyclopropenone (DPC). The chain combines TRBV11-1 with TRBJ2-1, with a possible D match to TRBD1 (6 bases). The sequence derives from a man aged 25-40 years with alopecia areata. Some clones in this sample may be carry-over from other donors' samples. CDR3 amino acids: CASSLGPTGSEQFF. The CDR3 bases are TGTGCCAGCAGCTTAGGCCCAACAGGGAGTGAGCAGTTCTTC.